A selection of T cell receptor beta chains follows, all from one sample in a study of T cells after yellow fever vaccination. TCRdb called the 5' RACE reads again in MiXCR, with one record for every CDR3 protein. Of approximately 300,000 distinct CDR3 sequences detected, about 11% appear once; the ten largest clones hold about 3.3%. The source material was CD4+ T cells sorted from PBMCs, sampled 45 days after the yellow fever booster vaccination. The receptors originated from a young man who received the YFV17D yellow fever vaccine. Each CDR3 is given with its conserved first and last residue. Fields, in order: clone size, D gene, J gene, V gene, CDR3 DNA, CDR3 protein. A D gene is named only where the DNA matches it firmly. Clone sizes are given selectively: once, few, many, or a class where the clone is expanded.

>few|TRBD2|TRBJ2-1|TRBV6-5
TGTGCCAGCAGTCCCCGATTGGGGGGGAATGAGCAGTTCTTC
CASSPRLGGNEQFF
>few|.|TRBJ2-5|TRBV4-1
TGCGCCAGCAGCTTTCGGGACTTCAAAGAGACCCAGTACTTC
CASSFRDFKETQYF
>few|TRBD1|TRBJ2-1|TRBV7-2
TGTGCCAGCACCCGGGACAGCCGCGCCAATGAGCAGTTCTTC
CASTRDSRANEQFF
>few|.|TRBJ2-7|TRBV20-1
TGCAGTGCCACCTCAGGGAGCTCCTACGAGCAGTACTTC
CSATSGSSYEQYF
>few|.|TRBJ1-1|TRBV10-3
TGTGCCACCACCGCCGGGACGAACACTGAAGCTTTCTTT
CATTAGTNTEAFF
>.|.|TRBJ2-1|TRBV2
TGTGCCAGCAGTCTCCAAACAGGATACAATGAGCAGTTCTTC
CASSLQTGYNEQFF
>.|TRBD2|TRBJ2-1|TRBV10-2
TGCGCCAGCAAACTAGCGGGGGGGCACGATGAGCAGTTCTTC
CASKLAGGHDEQFF
>.|TRBD2|TRBJ2-5|TRBV7-9
TGTGCCAGCGGGGGTAGCGGGCAAGAGACCCAGTACTTC
CASGGSGQETQYF
>many|TRBD1|TRBJ1-2|TRBV5-1
TGCGCCAGCAGCTTGGGGGACAGGGATTCCGTTGGCTACACCTTC
CASSLGDRDSVGYTF
>few|TRBD1|TRBJ1-1|TRBV20-1
TGCAGTGCTAGAGAACATACAGGGGCGGGTGAAGCTTTCTTT
CSAREHTGAGEAFF
>many|.|TRBJ1-1|TRBV5-1
TGCGCCAGCAGGCAGGGGTCTTCAAACACTGAAGCTTTCTTT
CASRQGSSNTEAFF
>.|.|TRBJ1-4|TRBV5-1
TGCGCCAGCAGCTTGCAGGGAAGGGAAGAAAAACTGTTTTTT
CASSLQGREEKLFF
>.|TRBD2|TRBJ2-7|TRBV6-6
TGTGCCAGCAGTTACTCGGCCGGTATTAGCGGGGGCCCGCCGGGCTCCTACGAGCAGTACTTC
CASSYSAGISGGPPGSYEQYF
>.|.|TRBJ2-5|TRBV6-5
TGTGCCAGCACCCCCCTGGGGGGACCCGAAGAGACCCAGTACTTC
CASTPLGGPEETQYF
>many|.|TRBJ1-2|TRBV7-2
TGTGCCAGCAGCTTAGCGTTCCGGGGCGAGGATGGCTACACCTTC
CASSLAFRGEDGYTF
>few|TRBD1|TRBJ1-1|TRBV18
TGTGCCAGCTCACCCCTCGACAGGGTTGGCACTGAAGCTTTCTTT
CASSPLDRVGTEAFF
>few|.|TRBJ1-2|TRBV10-3
TGTGCCACCTCAGGGACGGCCGCCCGGGGCTACACCTTC
CATSGTAARGYTF
>many|.|TRBJ2-3|TRBV4-2
TGTGCCAGCAGCCAAGACGACACAGATACGCAGTATTTT
CASSQDDTDTQYF
>.|.|TRBJ1-1|TRBV2
TGTGCCAGCAGTGAATGGGGGGGAGGCAACACTGAAGCTTTCTTT
CASSEWGGGNTEAFF
>.|.|TRBJ1-6|TRBV7-3
TGTGCCAGCAGCTTCGGGCCCCGGGAACCCCTCCACTTT
CASSFGPREPLHF
>.|TRBD1|TRBJ1-5|TRBV20-1
TGCAGTGCTTCTCAGGGGGGGGCCCAGCATTTT
CSASQGGAQHF
>many|.|TRBJ1-5|TRBV10-3
TGTGCCATCAGTGGAGCAGGGAATAGCAATCAGCCCCAGCATTTT
CAISGAGNSNQPQHF
>.|TRBD1|TRBJ2-2|TRBV5-1
TGCGCCAGCAGCTCCGGGACAGGGCTTAACGGGGAGCTGTTTTTT
CASSSGTGLNGELFF
>few|TRBD2|TRBJ2-5|TRBV18
TGTGCCAGCTCACCGCCTAGCGGCCAAGAGACCCAGTACTTC
CASSPPSGQETQYF
>.|.|TRBJ1-5|TRBV7-9
TGTGCCAGCACCCAGGGCGGGGACCCCAATCAGCCCCAGCATTTT
CASTQGGDPNQPQHF
>.|.|TRBJ2-6|TRBV29-1
TGCAGCGTTGCGGGCTCTGGGGCCAACGTCCTGACTTTC
CSVAGSGANVLTF
>few|TRBD1|TRBJ1-4|TRBV7-9
TGTGCCAGCAGCCTCGGACAGGGAGGCCGTGAAAAACTGTTTTTT
CASSLGQGGREKLFF
>.|TRBD2|TRBJ2-1|TRBV9
TGTGCCAGCAGCGTACCCCAAGCGGGGGGGCTAGGCGGTGAGCAGTTCTTC
CASSVPQAGGLGGEQFF
>few|.|TRBJ1-2|TRBV5-1
TGCGCCAGCAGCTCTTCCCGGGCTGGCTATGGCTACACCTTC
CASSSSRAGYGYTF
>many|.|TRBJ2-4|TRBV7-2
TGTGCCAGCAGCTGGACTCGGGGTTCCAAAAACATTCAGTACTTC
CASSWTRGSKNIQYF
>few|.|TRBJ1-2|TRBV6-6
TGTGCCAGTGATGGGCGAGGTGTTGATGGCTACACCTTC
CASDGRGVDGYTF
>many|TRBD1|TRBJ2-3|TRBV19
TGTGCCAGTAGTACGCCCCGAGACAGGGGTGGAGATACGCAGTATTTT
CASSTPRDRGGDTQYF
>few|.|TRBJ2-1|TRBV7-3
TGTGCCAGCAGCTTAATCCCGGGACAAGGGGGGAATGAGCAGTTCTTC
CASSLIPGQGGNEQFF
>.|TRBD2|TRBJ2-1|TRBV6-2/TRBV6-3
TGTGCCAGCAGCTCTAGCGGGGGGTCCGGGACGAGATACAATGAGCAGTTCTTC
CASSSSGGSGTRYNEQFF
>many|.|TRBJ1-6|TRBV6-1
TGTGCCAGCAGTAGGGGGGGTACGGCAAGATCACCCCTCCACTTT
CASSRGGTARSPLHF
>.|TRBD2|TRBJ2-7|TRBV7-9
TGTGCCAGCAGCTTCAGGACTAGCTGGGGTGAGCAGTACTTC
CASSFRTSWGEQYF
>many|TRBD2|TRBJ2-3|TRBV6-2/TRBV6-3
TGTGCCAGCAGTTCTTTTGGGCTAGCGGGCACAGATACGCAGTATTTT
CASSSFGLAGTDTQYF
>few|.|TRBJ1-6|TRBV7-8
TGTGCCAGCAGCTTGAACAGGGACTCACCCCTCCACTTT
CASSLNRDSPLHF
>many|TRBD1|TRBJ2-3|TRBV12-5
TGTGCTAGTGGTTCGTCTGGACAGGGATACACAGATACGCAGTATTTT
CASGSSGQGYTDTQYF
>.|.|TRBJ1-2|TRBV7-2
TGTGCCAGCAGCTTGGGCTACGAGAGCTATGGCTACACCTTC
CASSLGYESYGYTF
>once|.|TRBJ1-1|TRBV6-5
TGTGCCAGCAGTTACATGGGCCCTAACACTGAAGCTTTCTTT
CASSYMGPNTEAFF
>few|.|TRBJ2-5|TRBV11-2
TGTGCCAGCAGCTTAGATAGAGTCTCGTGGAAGACCCAGTACTTC
CASSLDRVSWKTQYF
>once|.|TRBJ1-3|TRBV7-2
TGTGCCAGCAGCTCCCAGGGCATGGCTGGAAACACCATATATTTT
CASSSQGMAGNTIYF
>few|.|TRBJ2-3|TRBV20-1
TGCAGTGCTCACTGGGGGGCGGCAGATACGCAGTATTTT
CSAHWGAADTQYF
>many|TRBD1|TRBJ2-3|TRBV2
TGTGCCAGCAGTCGGGACAGTGAAGATACGCAGTATTTT
CASSRDSEDTQYF
>many|TRBD1|TRBJ2-4|TRBV28
TGTGCCAGCAGTTCCGGTGGGGACAGGGCGCACATTCAGTACTTC
CASSSGGDRAHIQYF
>.|.|TRBJ2-3|TRBV4-2
TGTGCCAGCAGCCAAGGGGGGTCGGATACGCAGTATTTT
CASSQGGSDTQYF
>many|.|TRBJ2-5|TRBV12-3/TRBV12-4
TGTGCCAGCAGTTTAGTGGGCAGCCAAGAGACCCAGTACTTC
CASSLVGSQETQYF
>.|TRBD1|TRBJ1-2|TRBV5-1
TGCGCCAGCAGCCGAATTCCGGACAGGGACTATGGCTACACCTTC
CASSRIPDRDYGYTF
>few|.|TRBJ1-1|TRBV5-1
TGCGCCAGCAGCTTGTATGGGGCGCGGAACACTGAAGCTTTCTTT
CASSLYGARNTEAFF
>.|.|TRBJ2-2|TRBV21-1
TGTGCCAGCAGCAAAACCAATGGGGCAGGGGTACGGAACACCGGGGAGCTGTTTTTT
CASSKTNGAGVRNTGELFF
>.|.|TRBJ1-1|TRBV3-1
TGTGCCAGCAGCCGGAGAGACAGTAACACTGAAGCTTTCTTT
CASSRRDSNTEAFF
>many|TRBD2|TRBJ2-5|TRBV5-1
TGCGCCAGCAGCGTTCGGGGGGAAGAGACCCAGTACTTC
CASSVRGEETQYF
>.|.|TRBJ1-5|TRBV5-8
TGTGCCAGCAGCTTGGTCAGGCGCAATCAGCCCCAGCATTTT
CASSLVRRNQPQHF
>few|.|TRBJ2-1|TRBV5-6
TGTGCCAGCAGCCCCCCTCTTGAGCGGTCCTACAATGAGCAGTTCTTC
CASSPPLERSYNEQFF
>.|.|TRBJ2-5|TRBV4-2
TGTGCCAGCAGCCAAGATAGGAGGAGGCACAAAGAGACCCAGTACTTC
CASSQDRRRHKETQYF
>.|.|TRBJ2-2|TRBV6-5
TGTGCCAGCAGACCGTTCAACGCAAACACCGGGGAGCTGTTTTTT
CASRPFNANTGELFF
>few|.|TRBJ1-5|TRBV7-2
TGTGCCACCGGGACAAGAGATCAGCCCCAGCATTTT
CATGTRDQPQHF
>.|TRBD2|TRBJ2-3|TRBV12-3/TRBV12-4
TGTGCCAGCACGCGGGGGGTGCGGGGGCCAGATACGCAGTATTTT
CASTRGVRGPDTQYF
>many|.|TRBJ2-2|TRBV5-1
TGCGCCAGCAGCATTGCCCCAGCGTCCGGGGAGCTGTTTTTT
CASSIAPASGELFF